Listed below are T cell receptor beta chains from one sample, sequenced in a study of blood T cell repertoires in COVID-19. Clones were read by immunoSEQ multiplex PCR, and TCRdb kept only the in-frame ones, dropping some. The table lists about 44,000 clones, around 84% of them singletons. Sequenced input: peripheral blood. Receptor source: a human donor in a cohort sampled during active COVID-19. CDR3s include the opening cysteine and the closing phenylalanine or tryptophan. D genes are given only for firm matches. Some rows mark clone size as missing; the rest say once, few, many or name a class of expanded clone.

CAISPGQGDYEQYF | TGTGCCATCAGCCCGGGACAGGGGGATTACGAGCAGTACTTC | TRBJ2-7 | TRBV10-3 | TRBD1 | few
CASSPPVNRGRTEAFF | TGTGCCAGCTCACCACCGGTTAATCGGGGTCGCACTGAAGCTTTCTTT | TRBJ1-1 | TRBV18 | . | .
CASSGHMGTEAFF | TGTGCCAGCTCAGGACACATGGGGACTGAAGCTTTCTTT | TRBJ1-1 | TRBV12-3/TRBV12-4 | . | .
CASSRDRASEKLFF | TGTGCCAGCAGCAGGGACAGAGCTTCTGAAAAACTGTTTTTT | TRBJ1-4 | TRBV5-6 | TRBD1 | .
CSASLTGLYNEQFF | TGCAGTGCTAGTCTCACAGGGTTATACAATGAGCAGTTCTTC | TRBJ2-1 | TRBV20-1 | . | .
CASSLEGGQETQYF | TGTGCCAGCAGCTTGGAAGGGGGCCAAGAGACCCAGTACTTC | TRBJ2-5 | TRBV7-3 | . | .
CASSLRGETDTQYF | TGTGCCAGCAGCCTGCGGGGGGAAACAGATACGCAGTATTTT | TRBJ2-3 | TRBV28 | TRBD2 | .
CASSSGGANIQYF | TGTGCTAGTAGTAGCGGGGGGGCAAACATTCAGTACTTC | TRBJ2-4 | TRBV12-5 | TRBD2 | once
CASSHDTGGNQPQHF | TGTGCCAGCAGCCACGACACAGGGGGCAATCAGCCCCAGCATTTT | TRBJ1-5 | TRBV4-2 | TRBD1 | .
CASSLAGNEQYF | TGTGCCAGCAGCTTAGCGGGGAACGAGCAGTACTTC | TRBJ2-7 | TRBV11-2 | . | few
CASSSGENTEAFF | TGTGCCAGCTCATCCGGAGAGAACACTGAAGCTTTCTTT | TRBJ1-1 | TRBV18 | . | few
CASSQERRTGRTNEKLFF | TGCGCCAGCAGCCAAGAACGACGGACAGGGCGCACTAATGAAAAACTGTTTTTT | TRBJ1-4 | TRBV4-1 | TRBD1 | .
CASSPTLTITDTQYF | TGTGCCAGCAGCCCAACCTTGACAATCACAGATACGCAGTATTTT | TRBJ2-3 | TRBV7-9 | . | .
CASSLLRTGGAYTF | TGCGCCAGCAGCTTGCTTAGGACAGGGGGCGCCTACACCTTC | TRBJ1-2 | TRBV5-1 | TRBD1 | .
CASSRTGFSGNTIYF | TGTGCCAGCAGTCGGACAGGATTCTCTGGAAACACCATATATTTT | TRBJ1-3 | TRBV6-5 | TRBD1 | .
CASSLRFETVTGELFF | TGTGCCAGCAGCCTAAGATTTGAAACGGTCACCGGGGAGCTGTTTTTT | TRBJ2-2 | TRBV7-9 | . | .
CASSLGGPGGSTEAFF | TGTGCCAGCAGCTTAGGGGGGCCAGGGGGAAGCACTGAAGCTTTCTTT | TRBJ1-1 | TRBV13 | TRBD1 | many
CASSLAGQGSTIYF | TGCGCCAGCAGCTTGGCCGGGCAGGGGAGCACCATATATTTT | TRBJ1-3 | TRBV5-1 | . | .
CASSYPRQGNQPQHF | TGTGCCAGCAGTTACCCTAGACAGGGAAATCAGCCCCAGCATTTT | TRBJ1-5 | TRBV6-2/TRBV6-3 | TRBD1 | .
CASSFRQVNEQFF | TGTGCCAGCAGCTTTAGACAGGTAAATGAGCAGTTCTTC | TRBJ2-1 | TRBV7-2 | . | once
CASSRRQGMNTEAFF | TGCGCCAGCAGCCGTAGACAGGGGATGAACACTGAAGCTTTCTTT | TRBJ1-1 | TRBV5-1 | TRBD1 | .
CASSVGTNTGELFF | TGTGCCAGCAGCGTAGGTACGAACACCGGGGAGCTGTTTTTT | TRBJ2-2 | TRBV9 | . | .
CASSPPSGGVTGELFF | TGTGCCAGCAGTCCTCCTAGCGGGGGGGTCACCGGGGAGCTGTTTTTT | TRBJ2-2 | TRBV28 | TRBD2 | .
CASSLLESETQYF | TGTGCCAGCAGTTTATTGGAGTCTGAGACCCAGTACTTC | TRBJ2-5 | TRBV12-3/TRBV12-4 | . | .
CASNYGRGSPNSPLHF | TGTGCCAGCAACTACGGCAGGGGTAGCCCTAATTCACCCCTCCACTTT | TRBJ1-6 | TRBV7-2 | . | .
CASSSQGYTGELFF | TGTGCCAGCAGTTCACAGGGGTACACCGGGGAGCTGTTTTTT | TRBJ2-2 | TRBV7-2 | TRBD1 | .
CASSIGQGLGYTF | TGTGCCAGTAGTATCGGCCAGGGGCTTGGCTACACCTTC | TRBJ1-2 | TRBV19 | . | once
CASSQLTGGQVEQFF | TGCGCCAGCAGCCAGCTAACGGGGGGGCAGGTTGAGCAGTTCTTC | TRBJ2-1 | TRBV5-1 | TRBD2 | .
CASSSGGTEAFF | TGCGCCAGCAGCTCTGGGGGGACTGAAGCTTTCTTT | TRBJ1-1 | TRBV5-1 | . | .
CASSILSGGGNEQFF | TGTGCCAGTAGTATTCTGAGCGGGGGAGGCAATGAGCAGTTCTTC | TRBJ2-1 | TRBV19 | TRBD2 | .
CASSELLGRFNEQYF | TGTGCCAGCAGTGAACTCCTCGGCAGGTTTAACGAGCAGTACTTC | TRBJ2-7 | TRBV2 | . | .